The source of this T cell receptor (beta chain) is a study of shared clonotypes between healthy human individuals. The repertoire was sequenced with immunoSEQ multiplex PCR; TCRdb's copy has only in-frame clones and lacks some. The table lists over a million clones, about 80% of them singletons. V was cut by 0 bases and J by 4 bases, with 13 bases left in between. This CDR3 has 15 residues. CDR1 and CDR2 (germline): SGHTA, FQGNSA. This clone was observed a few times. The sequenced sample consisted of memory CD4+ T cells from PBMCs. Indicated subset: CD45RA-negative fraction. The chain joins TRBV7-2 to TRBJ2-7; D ambiguous. The receptor comes from a young man in good health. Some clones in this sample may be carry-over from other donors' samples. The CDR3 loop reads CASSLAVGSSYEQYF. The CDR3 nucleotides read TGTGCCAGCAGCTTAGCAGTGGGGTCCTCATACGAGCAGTACTTC.